Presented here are 28 T cell receptor beta chains from one specimen sequenced in a study of blood T cell repertoires in COVID-19. The assay was immunoSEQ multiplex PCR, and TCRdb's table has in-frame clones only and misses some. The table includes 100,000 or so clones, approximately 90% detected once. The material sequenced was peripheral blood. These receptors were obtained from a man between 60 and 75 years old with acute or convalescent COVID-19.

The rearrangement uses TRBV15 and TRBJ2-3; D is perhaps TRBD1 (5 bases). The CDR3 runs 14 residues. Germline CDR1 reads LNHNV; CDR2 reads YYDKDF (reference sequence). With 1 base removed from V and 5 bases from J, the gap between germline ends came to 10 bases. CDR3 nucleotides: TGTGCCACCAGCAGAGCCAGGGTGGAAGATACGCAGTATTTT. Amino acid sequence: CATSRARVEDTQYF. The full variable domain, with the rest looked up from reference TRBV15 and TRBJ2-3, is DAMVIQNPRYQVTQFGKPVTLSCSQTLNHNVMYWYQQKSSQAPKLLFHYYDKDFNNEADTPDNFQSRRPNTSFCFLDIRSPGLGDTAMYLCATSRARVEDTQYFGPGTRLTVL.

The CDR3 is CASSPETQFNQPQHF. The DNA of the CDR3 is TGTGCCAGCAGCCCAGAAACACAATTCAATCAGCCCCAGCATTTT. The chain links TRBV7-2 to TRBJ1-5, with D hard to call. This CDR3 is built from 15 residues. CDR1 is SGHTA and CDR2 is FQGNSA in the germline V gene. V lost 5 bases and J 3 bases, leaving 14 bases between the germline ends.

Details on this clone: The same CDR3 also results from other DNA sequences found in this sample. The CDR3 DNA sequence: TGCGCCAGCAGCGGGACAGGGCTGAACACTGAAGCTTTCTTT. This encodes CASSGTGLNTEAFF. The gene calls are TRBV5-1 and TRBJ1-1; 9 nucleotides agree with TRBD1. After removal of 4 bases from V and 0 bases from J, the junction contained 1 base not matched to a gene. CDR3 size: 14 residues. Germline V gene lookup returns CDR1 SGHRS and CDR2 YFSETQ.

The chain joins TRBV21-1 to TRBJ2-1; the tabulated D call, TRBD2, remains unverified against the DNA. TRBV21-1 is described as a pseudogene. The length of the CDR3 is 16 residues. The CDR3 nucleotides are TGTGCCAGCAGCAGAATGGTGCGGGAGGGCCTGAATGAGCAGTTCTTC. This encodes CASSRMVREGLNEQFF.

The chain has TRBV24-1 and TRBJ1-1; the match to TRBD1 covers 8 bases. From germline, CDR1 is KGHDR and CDR2 SFDVKD. The CDR3 extends over 13 amino acids. With V trimmed by 4 bases and J by 7 bases, 4 bases remained unmatched. The CDR3 region is CATSEDGQGEAFF. The CDR3 nucleotides read TGTGCCACCAGTGAGGACGGACAGGGTGAAGCTTTCTTT.

The chain links TRBV15 to TRBJ1-1, with D tentatively TRBD1 (5 bases). The CDR3 consists of 13 residues. Germline assignment: CDR1 LNHNV and CDR2 YYDKDF (reference sequence). V was cut by 0 bases and J by 7 bases, with 9 bases left in between. The CDR3 DNA reads TGTGCCACCAGCAGAGATCCCCAGGGTGAAGCTTTCTTT. Encoded protein: CATSRDPQGEAFF.

This chain uses TRBV7-8 with TRBJ2-1; no clear D gene. V shed 3 bases and J shed 4 bases, with 7 bases lying between them. The germline CDR1 and CDR2 sequences are SGHVS and FQNEAQ. There are 13 residues in the CDR3. The CDR3, as DNA: TGTGCCAGCAGCTTGTATTCGTACAATGAGCAGTTCTTC. It yields the protein CASSLYSYNEQFF.

CDR3 amino acids: CASSPSFF. CDR3 DNA: TGTGCCAGCAGTCCGTCTTTCTTT. V and J are TRBV12-3 or TRBV12-4 and TRBJ1-1; no clear D gene. Deletions cut 5 bases from V and 12 bases from J, with 4 bases between. The CDR3 totals 8 residues.

The rearrangement links TRBV18 to TRBJ2-2, with a weak D call TRBD2 (6 bases). CDR1 is KGHSH, CDR2 LQKENI, per germline. V shed 2 bases and J shed 2 bases, with 12 bases lying between them. The CDR3 extends over 16 amino acids. DNA for the CDR3: TGTGCCAGCTCACCAGGACTACAGGAAAACACCGGGGAGCTGTTTTTT. Its translation: CASSPGLQENTGELFF.

The V gene is TRBV12-3 or TRBV12-4, the J gene TRBJ2-1; no definite D call. Trimming took 3 bases from V and 10 from J, leaving 7 bases between them. This CDR3 is 11 amino acids long. The CDR3 reads CASSLVEEQFF. CDR3 nucleotide sequence: TGTGCCAGCAGTTTGGTGGAGGAGCAGTTCTTC.

Only a few counts were recorded for this clone. The chain couples TRBV24-1 to TRBJ2-3; 7 positions match TRBD2. Per the germline V gene, CDR1 is KGHDR and CDR2 is SFDVKD. CDR3 length: 14 residues. V lost 5 bases to trimming and J lost 5 bases; unmatched junction nucleotides: 6. Here the CDR3 DNA reads TGTGCCACCAGTGGCGGGCGGGAGTTAGATACGCAGTATTTT. It specifies CATSGGRELDTQYF.

The J gene is TRBJ2-3, the V gene TRBV10-1; weak D call: TRBD2 (6 bases). Germline values: CDR1 WNHNN, CDR2 SYGVQD (reference sequence). The V end lost 4 bases, the J end lost 5 bases, and 19 bases lay between the germline ends. The length of the CDR3 is 16 residues. CDR3 sequence: CASSGGYGSGVDTQYF. The DNA of the CDR3 is TGCGCCAGCAGTGGCGGCTACGGGTCGGGAGTAGATACGCAGTATTTT.

The rearrangement uses TRBV5-1 and TRBJ2-1; the match to TRBD2 covers 7 bases. The CDR3 is 18 amino acids. The V gene's germline CDR1 is SGHRS and CDR2 YFSETQ. V lost 0 bases and J lost 0; bases outside the gene matches: 9. CDR3 DNA sequence: TGCGCCAGCAGCTTGGATAGGACTAGACTCAGCTCCTACAATGAGCAGTTCTTC. Its protein product is CASSLDRTRLSSYNEQFF.

V usage is TRBV27 and J usage is TRBJ2-1; a possible D gene is TRBD1 (5 bases). The CDR3 totals 15 residues. V lost 5 bases, J lost 2 bases, and 13 bases lay in between. Germline assignment: CDR1 MNHEY and CDR2 SMNVEV (reference sequence). CDR3 in DNA: TGTGCCAGCAGTCCGGTCCAGGGCCCCTACAATGAGCAGTTCTTC. Its protein product is CASSPVQGPYNEQFF.

The rearrangement links TRBV28 to TRBJ1-1; TRBD1 aligns across 7 bases. Trimming took 6 bases from V and 4 from J; bases not matched to a gene: 8. Germline CDR1 MDHEN, CDR2 SYDVKM. This CDR3 region has 14 residues. This CDR3 is CASSPRGYVTEAFF. The CDR3 DNA follows: TGTGCCAGCAGCCCCAGGGGGTATGTCACTGAAGCTTTCTTT. Supplemented by reference TRBV28 and TRBJ1-1, the full variable domain reads DVKVTQSSRYLVKRTGEKVFLECVQDMDHENMFWYRQDPGLGLRLIYFSYDVKMKEKGDIPEGYSVSREKKERFSLILESASTNQTSMYLCASSPRGYVTEAFFGQGTRLTVV.

The CDR3 loop reads CASRRDNSNQPQHF. DNA of the CDR3: TGTGCCAGCAGGCGGGATAATAGCAATCAGCCCCAGCATTTT. This chain connects TRBV6-5 to TRBJ1-5; D unresolved. With 6 bases removed from V and 0 bases from J, the gap between germline ends came to 9 bases. Germline V gene sequence: CDR1 MNHEY, CDR2 SVGAGI. The CDR3 length is 14 residues.

The chain employs TRBV19 and TRBJ1-1; D gene unclear. V was shortened by 9 bases and J by 1 base, with 3 bases between the two germline ends. The CDR3 sequence is 10 residues long. Germline lookup yields CDR1 LNHDA and CDR2 SQIVND (reference sequence). The CDR3 sequence: CASKNTEAFF. The CDR3 region has the DNA TGTGCCAGCAAGAACACTGAAGCTTTCTTT.

Turning to this clone: A junction boundary mismatches the germline segment, possibly from a read error. V usage is TRBV5-1 and J usage is TRBJ2-3, with D perhaps given as TRBD1 or TRBD2 (6 bases each). This CDR3 contains 15 residues. Germline values: CDR1 SGHRS, CDR2 YFSETQ. CDR3 sequence: CASRLGASGTDTQYF. CDR3 nucleotides: TGCGCCAGCAGATTGGGGGCTAGCGGCACAGATACGCAGTATTTT.

The chain is built from TRBV7-9 and TRBJ1-6, with 9 nucleotides matching TRBD1. Trimming at V came to 5 bases and at J to 7 bases, leaving 9 bases not matched to a gene. Germline CDR1 is SEHNR and CDR2 is FQNEAQ (reference sequence). The CDR3 spans 16 residues. The CDR3 nucleotides are TGTGCCAGCAGCGCCACCCGGACAGGGGAGAATTCACCCCTCCACTTT. It encodes CASSATRTGENSPLHF.

The CDR3: CASSPWGQAVYGYTF. CDR3 DNA sequence: TGTGCCAGCAGCCCTTGGGGACAGGCCGTTTATGGCTACACCTTC. This chain joins TRBV5-5 and TRBJ1-2, with 8 bases matching TRBD1. J was trimmed by 5 bases and V by 4 bases; bases with no gene match: 10. CDR3 length: 15 residues. Germline CDR1 and CDR2: SGHKS and YYEKEE (reference sequence). Full variable domain (missing parts from reference TRBV5-5 and TRBJ1-2): DAGVTQSPTHLIKTRGQQVTLRCSPISGHKSVSWYQQVLGQGPQFIFQYYEKEERGRGNFPDRFSARQFPNYSSELNVNALLLGDSALYLCASSPWGQAVYGYTFGSGTRLTVV.

V gene TRBV5-1 combines with J gene TRBJ1-4, with D maybe TRBD1 (6 bases). V lost 4 bases to trimming and J lost 3 bases, with 13 bases between them. Germline CDR1 is SGHRS and CDR2 is YFSETQ. The CDR3 is 15 residues long. The chain's CDR3 is CASSQLQGPNEKLFF. CDR3 nucleotides: TGCGCCAGCAGCCAATTACAGGGTCCTAATGAAAAACTGTTTTTT.

As regards this clone: An end of the junction differs from the germline gene, which may be a read error. This chain connects TRBV6-5 to TRBJ2-3; the match to TRBD2 covers 9 bases. The V gene's germline CDR1 is MNHEY and CDR2 SVGAGI. The CDR3 consists of 14 residues. CDR3 nucleotide sequence: TGTGCCAGCACCGAGGGGACTAGCATAGATACGCAGTATTTT. Its protein product is CASTEGTSIDTQYF.

The CDR3: CAISETGASSGYTF. DNA of the CDR3: TGTGCCATCAGTGAGACAGGGGCTTCCTCTGGCTACACCTTC. The chain combines TRBV10-3 with TRBJ1-2; 7 positions match TRBD1. After removal of 2 bases from V and 7 bases from J, the junction contained 7 bases not matched to a gene. The CDR3 length is 14 residues. Germline V gene data show CDR1 as ENHRY and CDR2 as SYGVKD.

This clone has just one count. V gene TRBV6-5 combines with J gene TRBJ2-2; D is uncertain. The length of the CDR3 is 13 residues. In germline, CDR1 is MNHEY, CDR2 SVGAGI. V was trimmed by 5 bases and J by 7 bases, leaving 11 bases between them. DNA for the CDR3: TGTGCCAGCAGTCTAGTAGGTTTCGGGGAGCTGTTTTTT. Its translation is CASSLVGFGELFF.

This clone showed up just once. The CDR3 loop is CASSQEPGQGTDTQYF. The CDR3 bases are TGCGCCAGCAGCCAAGAACCGGGACAGGGAACGGATACGCAGTATTTT. The genes are TRBV4-1 and TRBJ2-3, with 9 bases lining up with TRBD1. J lost 6 bases, V lost 0 bases, and 7 bases had no gene match. In germline, CDR1 is MGHRA, CDR2 YSYEKL. The CDR3 has 16 residues.

The rearrangement uses TRBV19 and TRBJ1-2, with D possibly matching TRBD1 (6 bases). Germline assignment: CDR1 LNHDA and CDR2 SQIVND (reference sequence). Trimming removed 0 bases from V and 4 bases from J, with 9 bases in between. CDR3 size: 14 residues. This CDR3 is CASSIEDSGYGYTF. In nucleotides, the CDR3 is TGTGCCAGTAGTATAGAGGACAGCGGCTATGGCTACACCTTC.

The chain combines TRBV10-1 with TRBJ2-1; 10 bases agree with TRBD2. The CDR3 has 18 residues. Trimming at V came to 4 bases and at J to 0 bases, leaving 9 bases not matched to a gene. Germline CDR1 is WNHNN and CDR2 is SYGVQD (reference sequence). The CDR3 protein is CASSGGSGRSSSYNEQFF. The DNA of the CDR3 is TGCGCCAGCAGTGGAGGTAGCGGGAGGTCGAGCTCCTACAATGAGCAGTTCTTC.

This clone was recorded a few times. Distinct nucleotide sequences in the sample also encode this CDR3. The chain employs TRBV7-9 and TRBJ2-1, with TRBD2 identical over 11 bases. From germline, CDR1 is SEHNR and CDR2 FQNEAQ (reference sequence). J was trimmed by 3 bases and V by 5 bases; bases with no gene match: 3. CDR3 length: 15 amino acids. The CDR3 loop reads CASSPGLADYNEQFF. The CDR3, as DNA: TGTGCCAGCAGCCCGGGACTAGCGGACTACAATGAGCAGTTCTTC.